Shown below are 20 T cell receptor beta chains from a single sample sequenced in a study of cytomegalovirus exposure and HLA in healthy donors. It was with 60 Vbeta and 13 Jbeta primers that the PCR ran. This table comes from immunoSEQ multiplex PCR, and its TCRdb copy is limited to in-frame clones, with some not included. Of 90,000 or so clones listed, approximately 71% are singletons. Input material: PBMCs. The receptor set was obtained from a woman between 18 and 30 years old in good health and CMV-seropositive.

The CDR3 DNA is TGTGCCAGCTCACCATCCTCGGGAGGGGAGGGCACTGAAGCTTTCTTT. This codes for CASSPSSGGEGTEAFF. The chain uses TRBV18 and TRBJ1-1; TRBD1 might be the D (5 bases). Trimming removed 2 bases at V and 4 bases at J, with 17 bases between. The length of the CDR3 is 16 residues. CDR1 is KGHSH, CDR2 LQKENI, per germline.

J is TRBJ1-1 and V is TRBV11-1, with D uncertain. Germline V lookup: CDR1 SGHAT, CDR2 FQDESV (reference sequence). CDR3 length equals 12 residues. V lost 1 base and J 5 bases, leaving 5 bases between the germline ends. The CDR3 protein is CASSLGRTEAFF. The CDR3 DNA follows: TGTGCCAGCAGCTTAGGGAGAACTGAAGCTTTCTTT.

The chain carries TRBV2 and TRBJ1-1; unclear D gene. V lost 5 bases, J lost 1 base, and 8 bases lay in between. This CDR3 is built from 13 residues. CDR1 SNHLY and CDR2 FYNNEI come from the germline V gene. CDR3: CASSFEENTEAFF. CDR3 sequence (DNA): TGTGCCAGCAGTTTTGAGGAGAACACTGAAGCTTTCTTT.

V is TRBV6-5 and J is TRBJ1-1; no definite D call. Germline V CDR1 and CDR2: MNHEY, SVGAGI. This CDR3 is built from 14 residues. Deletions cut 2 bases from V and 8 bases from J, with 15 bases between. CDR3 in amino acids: CASSYKRISREAFF. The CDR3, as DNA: TGTGCCAGCAGTTACAAGCGGATATCGAGAGAAGCTTTCTTT.

The CDR3 protein is CASSRRLEQYF. CDR3 nucleotide sequence: TGTGCCAGCAGCCGTCGACTCGAGCAGTACTTC. This sequence joins TRBV5-8 and TRBJ2-7; D gene unclear. The CDR3 contains 11 residues. V was trimmed by 4 bases and J by 6 bases, leaving 8 bases between them. CDR1 SGHTS and CDR2 YDEGEE come from the germline V gene. Together with reference TRBV5-8 and TRBJ2-7, the CDR3 gives the full variable domain: EAGVTQSPTHLIKTRGQQATLRCSPISGHTSVYWYQQALGLGLQFLLWYDEGEERNRGNFPPRFSGRQFPNYSSELNVNALELEDSALYLCASSRRLEQYFGPGTRLTVT.

In DNA, the CDR3 is TGTGCCAGCAGCCTCAGGCGTGTTGACACCGGGGAGCTGTTTTTT. Protein product: CASSLRRVDTGELFF. The rearrangement joins TRBV5-5 to TRBJ2-2; D is uncertain. The CDR3 is 15 residues long. V shed 4 bases and J shed 3 bases, with 13 bases lying between them. In germline, CDR1 is SGHKS, CDR2 YYEKEE (reference sequence).

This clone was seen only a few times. The CDR3 DNA follows: TGTGCCAGCAGCAAGGCAGGGCGGCAGTACTTC. As protein: CASSKAGRQYF. The chain combines TRBV21-1 with TRBJ2-7; TRBD1, as called in the table, went unchecked against the DNA. TRBV21-1 is given as a pseudogene. The CDR3 runs 11 residues.

Written as DNA, the CDR3 is TGTGCCAGCAGCTTAAATCGGGACAGGGCCTTCAATGAGCAGTTCTTC. Translation gives CASSLNRDRAFNEQFF. The gene calls are TRBV7-3 and TRBJ2-1; TRBD1 aligns across 9 bases. V gave up 1 base and J gave up 6 bases; unmatched junction bases: 7. This CDR3 has 16 residues. Germline-derived CDR1 and CDR2 are SGHTA and FQGTGA.

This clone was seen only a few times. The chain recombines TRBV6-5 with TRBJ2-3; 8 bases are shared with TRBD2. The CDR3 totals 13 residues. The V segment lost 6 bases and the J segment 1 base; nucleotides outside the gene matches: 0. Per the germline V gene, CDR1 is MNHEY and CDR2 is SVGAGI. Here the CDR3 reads CASRAGGTDTQYF. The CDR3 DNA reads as TGTGCCAGCAGAGCGGGGGGCACAGATACGCAGTATTTT.

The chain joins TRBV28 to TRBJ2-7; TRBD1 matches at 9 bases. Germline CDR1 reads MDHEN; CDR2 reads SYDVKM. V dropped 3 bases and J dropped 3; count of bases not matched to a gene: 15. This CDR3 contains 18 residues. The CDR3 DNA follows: TGTGCCAGCAGTTTGCCGAGGACCCGGGACAGGGCCCTCTACGAGCAGTACTTC. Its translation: CASSLPRTRDRALYEQYF. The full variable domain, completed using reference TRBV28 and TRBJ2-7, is DVKVTQSSRYLVKRTGEKVFLECVQDMDHENMFWYRQDPGLGLRLIYFSYDVKMKEKGDIPEGYSVSREKKERFSLILESASTNQTSMYLCASSLPRTRDRALYEQYFGPGTRLTVT.

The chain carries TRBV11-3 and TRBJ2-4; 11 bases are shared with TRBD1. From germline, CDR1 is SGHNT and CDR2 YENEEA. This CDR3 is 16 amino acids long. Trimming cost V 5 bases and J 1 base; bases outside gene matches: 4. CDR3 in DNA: TGTGCCAGCAGCCGGACAGGGGGCGAGGCCAAAAACATTCAGTACTTC. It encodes CASSRTGGEAKNIQYF.

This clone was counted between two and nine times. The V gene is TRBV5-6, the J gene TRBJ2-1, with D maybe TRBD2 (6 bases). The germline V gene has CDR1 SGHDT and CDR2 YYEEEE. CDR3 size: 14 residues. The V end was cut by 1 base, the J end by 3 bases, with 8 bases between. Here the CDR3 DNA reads TGTGCCAGCAGCTTGAGGCGGGACTACAATGAGCAGTTCTTC. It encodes CASSLRRDYNEQFF.

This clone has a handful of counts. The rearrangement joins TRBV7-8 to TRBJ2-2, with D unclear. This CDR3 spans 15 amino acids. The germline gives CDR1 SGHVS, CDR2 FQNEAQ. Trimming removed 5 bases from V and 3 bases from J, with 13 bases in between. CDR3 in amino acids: CASSPPTRDTGELFF. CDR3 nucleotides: TGTGCCAGCAGCCCCCCCACACGGGACACCGGGGAGCTGTTTTTT. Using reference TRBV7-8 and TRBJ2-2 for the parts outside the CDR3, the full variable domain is GAGVSQSPRYKVAKRGQDVALRCDPISGHVSLFWYQQALGQGPEFLTYFQNEAQLDKSGLPSDRFFAERPEGSVSTLKIQRTQQEDSAVYLCASSPPTRDTGELFFGEGSRLTVL.

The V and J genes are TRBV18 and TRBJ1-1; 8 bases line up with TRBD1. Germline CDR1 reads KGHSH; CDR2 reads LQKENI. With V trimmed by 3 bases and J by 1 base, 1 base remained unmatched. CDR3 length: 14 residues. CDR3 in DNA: TGTGCCAGCTCACCCGACAGGGGGAACACTGAAGCTTTCTTT. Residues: CASSPDRGNTEAFF.

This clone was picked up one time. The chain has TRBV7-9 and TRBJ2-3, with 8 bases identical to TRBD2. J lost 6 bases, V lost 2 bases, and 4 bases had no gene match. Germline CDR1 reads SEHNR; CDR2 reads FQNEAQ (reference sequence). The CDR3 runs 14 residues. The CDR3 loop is CASSLYSSGDTQYF. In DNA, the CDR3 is TGTGCCAGCAGCTTATATTCTAGCGGGGATACGCAGTATTTT.

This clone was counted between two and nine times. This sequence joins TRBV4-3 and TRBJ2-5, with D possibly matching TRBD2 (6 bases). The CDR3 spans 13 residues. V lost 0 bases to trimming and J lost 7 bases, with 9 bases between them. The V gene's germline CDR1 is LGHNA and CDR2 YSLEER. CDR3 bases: TGCGCCAGCAGCCAAGAGGGGCGGGGGACCCAGTACTTC. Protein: CASSQEGRGTQYF.

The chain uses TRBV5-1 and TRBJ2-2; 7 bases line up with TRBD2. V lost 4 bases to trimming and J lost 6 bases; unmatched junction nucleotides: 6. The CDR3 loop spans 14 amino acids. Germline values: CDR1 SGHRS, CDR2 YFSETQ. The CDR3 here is CASSGLLASGELFF. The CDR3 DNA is TGCGCCAGCAGCGGCTTACTAGCGTCCGGGGAGCTGTTTTTT.

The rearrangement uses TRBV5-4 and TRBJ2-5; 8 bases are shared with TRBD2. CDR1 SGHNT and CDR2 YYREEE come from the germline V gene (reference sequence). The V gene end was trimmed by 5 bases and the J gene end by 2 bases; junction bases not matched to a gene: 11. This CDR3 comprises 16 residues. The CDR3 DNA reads TGTGCCAGCAGACACGGGGGGGGCGGGGTACAAGAGACCCAGTACTTC. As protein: CASRHGGGGVQETQYF.

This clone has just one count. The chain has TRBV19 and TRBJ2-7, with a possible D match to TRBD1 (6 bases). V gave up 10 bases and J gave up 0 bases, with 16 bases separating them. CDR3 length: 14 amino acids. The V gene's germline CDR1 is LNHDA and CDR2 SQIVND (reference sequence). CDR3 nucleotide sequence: TGTGCCACCCCGAGGCAGGGGAACTCCTACGAGCAGTACTTC. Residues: CATPRQGNSYEQYF. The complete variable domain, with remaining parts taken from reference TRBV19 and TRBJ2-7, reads DGGITQSPKYLFRKEGQNVTLSCEQNLNHDAMYWYRQDPGQGLRLIYYSQIVNDFQKGDIAEGYSVSREKKESFPLTVTSAQKNPTAFYLCATPRQGNSYEQYFGPGTRLTVT.

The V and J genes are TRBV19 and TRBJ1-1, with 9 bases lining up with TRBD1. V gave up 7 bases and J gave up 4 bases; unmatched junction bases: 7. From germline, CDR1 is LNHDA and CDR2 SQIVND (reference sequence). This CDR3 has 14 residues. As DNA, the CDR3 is TGTGCCAGTACTGTGGACAGGGGAGCCACTGAAGCTTTCTTT. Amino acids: CASTVDRGATEAFF. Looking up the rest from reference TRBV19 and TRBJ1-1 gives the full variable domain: DGGITQSPKYLFRKEGQNVTLSCEQNLNHDAMYWYRQDPGQGLRLIYYSQIVNDFQKGDIAEGYSVSREKKESFPLTVTSAQKNPTAFYLCASTVDRGATEAFFGQGTRLTVV.